This T cell receptor beta chain was documented in a study of PD-L1 blockade in urothelial cancer. As for the study in general: Males with bladder-origin urothelial cancer constituted about nine tenths of the roughly 30 patients.

As for time point: peripheral blood 6 weeks after treatment start. Enrolled patients showed locally advanced or metastatic urothelial carcinoma. The V end was cut by 3 bases, the J end by 6 bases, with 12 bases between. The CDR3 runs 14 residues. The germline V gene has CDR1 MDHEN and CDR2 SYDVKM. Some clones are missing from TCRdb's copy, which holds only in-frame ones; the method was immunoSEQ multiplex PCR. The sample records about 130,000 clones, roughly 88% being singletons. Sequenced material: PBMCs, taken around atezolizumab (anti-PD-L1) treatment. This TCR was recovered from a man between 50 and 59 years old with urothelial cancer. V gene TRBV28 combines with J gene TRBJ2-1, with D hard to call. CDR3 amino acids: CASSFLGASNEQFF. The CDR3 DNA reads as TGTGCCAGCAGTTTTCTTGGAGCTAGCAATGAGCAGTTCTTC.